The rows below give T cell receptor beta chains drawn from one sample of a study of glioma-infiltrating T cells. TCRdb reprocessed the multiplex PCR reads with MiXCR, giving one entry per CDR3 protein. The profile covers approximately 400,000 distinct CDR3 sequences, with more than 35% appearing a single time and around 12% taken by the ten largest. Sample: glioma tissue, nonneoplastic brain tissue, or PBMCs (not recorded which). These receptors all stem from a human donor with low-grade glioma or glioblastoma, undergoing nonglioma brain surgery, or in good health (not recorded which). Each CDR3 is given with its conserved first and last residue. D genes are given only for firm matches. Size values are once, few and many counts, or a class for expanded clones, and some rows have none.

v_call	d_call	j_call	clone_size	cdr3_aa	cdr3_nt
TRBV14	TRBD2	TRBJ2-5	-	CASSQGSLAGGKYQETQYF	TGTGCCAGCAGCCAAGGGTCCCTAGCGGGAGGAAAGTACCAAGAGACCCAGTACTTC
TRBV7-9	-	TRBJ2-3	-	CASSLAEFSPDTQYF	TGTGCCAGCAGCTTAGCGGAGTTTAGCCCAGATACGCAGTATTTT
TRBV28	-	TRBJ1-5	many	CASRKGNQPQHF	TGTGCCAGCAGAAAGGGCAATCAGCCCCAGCATTTT
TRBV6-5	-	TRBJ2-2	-	CASTPGRPGELFF	TGTGCCAGCACCCCGGGAAGGCCCGGGGAGCTGTTTTTT
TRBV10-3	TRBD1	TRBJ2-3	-	CAISATNPATGSTDTQYF	TGTGCCATCAGTGCGACTAACCCAGCGACAGGGAGCACAGATACGCAGTATTTT
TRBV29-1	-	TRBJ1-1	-	CSVEGDLGRTEAFF	TGCAGCGTTGAAGGGGATTTGGGAAGGACTGAAGCTTTCTTT
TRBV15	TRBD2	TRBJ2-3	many	CATSRITGTSGVTQYF	TGTGCCACCAGCAGAATTACCGGGACTAGCGGTGTTACGCAGTATTTT
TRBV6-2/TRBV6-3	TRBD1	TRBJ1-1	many	CASSSLTGRTEAFF	TGTGCCAGCAGTTCCTTGACAGGGCGGACTGAAGCTTTCTTT
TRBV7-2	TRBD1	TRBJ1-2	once	CASSYRTGGDYGYTF	TGTGCCAGCAGCTACAGGACAGGGGGGGACTATGGCTACACCTTC
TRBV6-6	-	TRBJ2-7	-	CASSVVADYYEQYF	TGTGCCAGCAGTGTGGTTGCGGATTACTACGAGCAGTACTTC
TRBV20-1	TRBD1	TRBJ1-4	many	CSAAARQGREKLFF	TGCAGTGCGGCGGCAAGACAGGGCAGAGAAAAACTGTTTTTT
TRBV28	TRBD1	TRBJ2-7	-	CASGFTGGASSYEQYF	TGTGCCAGTGGTTTTACAGGGGGCGCGAGCTCCTACGAGCAGTACTTC
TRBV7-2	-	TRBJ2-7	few	CASSLADEQYF	TGTGCCAGCAGCTTAGCTGACGAGCAGTACTTC
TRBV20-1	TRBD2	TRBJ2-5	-	CNARSEGGPSSSVETQYF	TGCAATGCTAGATCGGAGGGAGGGCCAAGTTCTTCCGTTGAAACCCAGTACTTC
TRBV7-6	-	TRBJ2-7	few	CASSPGGGRYEQYF	TGTGCCAGCAGCCCAGGAGGGGGACGCTACGAGCAGTACTTC
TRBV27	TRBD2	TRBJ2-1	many	CASSSPRTSGFYNEQFF	TGTGCCAGCAGTTCGCCCCGGACTAGCGGCTTTTACAATGAGCAGTTCTTC
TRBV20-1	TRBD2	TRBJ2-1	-	CSATRTRRMNEQFF	TGCAGTGCTACCAGGACTAGAAGGATGAATGAGCAGTTCTTC
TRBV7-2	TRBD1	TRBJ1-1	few	CASSLSQGQGAFF	TGTGCCAGCAGCTTATCCCAAGGACAGGGGGCTTTCTTT
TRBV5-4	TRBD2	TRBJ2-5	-	CASSSPTSGTYQETQYF	TGTGCCAGCAGCTCGCCAACTAGCGGGACGTACCAAGAGACCCAGTACTTC
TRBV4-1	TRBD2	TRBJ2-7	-	CASSQPLTYALAGDEQYF	TGCGCCAGCAGCCAACCCCTGACTTACGCCCTAGCGGGAGACGAGCAGTACTTC
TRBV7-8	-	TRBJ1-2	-	CASSLAGWGLGYTF	TGTGCCAGCAGCTTAGCAGGTTGGGGGTTGGGCTACACCTTC
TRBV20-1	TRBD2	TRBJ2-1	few	CSATSGGLADNEQFF	TGCAGTGCTACCAGCGGGGGACTAGCGGACAATGAGCAGTTCTTC
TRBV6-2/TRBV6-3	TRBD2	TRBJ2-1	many	CASTALAGEWNEQFF	TGTGCCAGCACCGCACTAGCGGGAGAATGGAATGAGCAGTTCTTC
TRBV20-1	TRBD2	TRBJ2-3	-	CSAEGASGRAWKDTQYF	TGCAGTGCGGAGGGGGCTAGCGGGAGGGCCTGGAAAGATACGCAGTATTTT
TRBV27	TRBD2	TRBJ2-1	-	CASSFLGTSGGNEQFF	TGTGCCAGCAGTTTCCTCGGGACTAGCGGGGGGAATGAGCAGTTCTTC
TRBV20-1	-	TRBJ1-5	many	CSAPPQGGNQPQHF	TGCAGTGCGCCCCCCCAGGGAGGCAATCAGCCCCAGCATTTT
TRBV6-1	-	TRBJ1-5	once	CASSKAGWGNQRQHF	TGTGCCAGCTCTAAGGCGGGGTGGGGCAATCAGCGCCAGCATTTT
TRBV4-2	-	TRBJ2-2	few	CASSQLTGGTGELFF	TGTGCCAGCAGCCAACTGACAGGCGGCACCGGGGAGCTGTTTTTT
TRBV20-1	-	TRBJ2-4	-	CSAVDKSIQYF	TGCAGTGCTGTCGATAAGTCCATTCAGTACTTC
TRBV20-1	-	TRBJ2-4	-	CSFLSDAKNIQYF	TGCAGTTTCCTCTCGGATGCCAAAAACATTCAGTACTTC
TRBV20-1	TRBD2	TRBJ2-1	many	CSALAGATMDEQFF	TGCAGTGCCTTAGCGGGAGCCACGATGGATGAGCAGTTCTTC
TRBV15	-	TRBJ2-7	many	CATSRDRTNEQYF	TGTGCCACCAGCAGAGATCGGACAAACGAGCAGTACTTC
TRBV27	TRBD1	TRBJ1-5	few	CASSPGNRGPSNQPQHF	TGTGCCAGCAGTCCGGGGAACAGGGGGCCTAGCAATCAGCCCCAGCATTTT
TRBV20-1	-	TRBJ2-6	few	CSARRGVRSGANVLTF	TGCAGTGCTAGGAGGGGAGTTCGTTCTGGGGCCAACGTCCTGACTTTC
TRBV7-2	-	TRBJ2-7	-	CASSLVVRGQHEQYF	TGTGCCAGCAGCTTAGTGGTCAGGGGTCAGCACGAGCAGTACTTC
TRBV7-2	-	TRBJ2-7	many	CASSLTGRTYEQYF	TGTGCCAGCAGCTTAACGGGACGAACCTACGAGCAGTACTTC